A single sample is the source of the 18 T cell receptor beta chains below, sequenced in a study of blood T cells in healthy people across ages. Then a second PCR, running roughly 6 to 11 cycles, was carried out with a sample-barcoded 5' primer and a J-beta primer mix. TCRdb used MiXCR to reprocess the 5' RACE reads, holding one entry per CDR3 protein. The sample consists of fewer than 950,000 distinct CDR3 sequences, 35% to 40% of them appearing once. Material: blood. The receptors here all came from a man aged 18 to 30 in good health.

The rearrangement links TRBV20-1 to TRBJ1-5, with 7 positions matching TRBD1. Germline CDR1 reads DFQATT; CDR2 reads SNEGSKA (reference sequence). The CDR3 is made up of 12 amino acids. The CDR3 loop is CSTGEGDQPQHF. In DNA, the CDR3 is TGCAGCACAGGGGAGGGGGATCAGCCCCAGCATTTT.

CDR3 DNA sequence: TGTGCCAGCAGTTTGGGTACAGTCTATAACTCCTACAATGAGCAGTTCTTC. Translating gives CASSLGTVYNSYNEQFF. This chain connects TRBV12-3 or TRBV12-4 to TRBJ2-1; no reliable D call. V lost 3 bases to trimming and J lost 0 bases, with 15 bases between them. CDR3 length: 17 amino acids.

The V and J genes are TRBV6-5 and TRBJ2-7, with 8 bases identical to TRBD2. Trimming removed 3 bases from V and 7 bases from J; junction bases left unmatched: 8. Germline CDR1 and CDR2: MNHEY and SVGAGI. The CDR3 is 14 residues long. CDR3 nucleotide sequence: TGTGCCAGCAGTTATTCCGGCGGGGGGAGAGAGCAGTACTTC. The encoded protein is CASSYSGGGREQYF.

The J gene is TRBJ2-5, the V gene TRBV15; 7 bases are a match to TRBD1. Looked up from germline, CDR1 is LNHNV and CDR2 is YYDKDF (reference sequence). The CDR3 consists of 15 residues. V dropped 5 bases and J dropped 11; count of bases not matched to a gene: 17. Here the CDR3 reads CATSFTHRTGPEQYF. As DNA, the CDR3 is TGTGCCACCAGCTTCACACATCGGACAGGTCCGGAGCAGTACTTC.

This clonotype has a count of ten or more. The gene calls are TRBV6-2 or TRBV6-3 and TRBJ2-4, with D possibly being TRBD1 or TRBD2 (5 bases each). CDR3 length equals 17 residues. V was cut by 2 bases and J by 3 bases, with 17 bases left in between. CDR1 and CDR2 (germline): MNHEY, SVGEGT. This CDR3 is CASSYPGFDQGKNIQYF. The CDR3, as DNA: TGTGCCAGCAGTTACCCGGGGTTCGACCAGGGCAAAAACATTCAGTACTTC.

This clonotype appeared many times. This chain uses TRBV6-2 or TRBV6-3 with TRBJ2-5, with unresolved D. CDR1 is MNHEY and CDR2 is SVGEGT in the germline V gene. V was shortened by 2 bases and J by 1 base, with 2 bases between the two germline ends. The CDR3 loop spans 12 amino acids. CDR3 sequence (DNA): TGTGCCAGCAGTTACACCCAAGAGACCCAGTACTTC. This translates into CASSYTQETQYF.

CDR3 DNA sequence: TGTGCCAGCAGCCAAGTAGGTGAAGGGGGCCGAGGGCCCCAGCATTTT. It yields the protein CASSQVGEGGRGPQHF. This chain uses TRBV4-2 with TRBJ1-5; 7 bases are shared with TRBD1. Germline trimming cut 1 base from V and 9 bases from J; bases unmatched to any gene: 12. This CDR3 spans 16 amino acids. The germline CDR1 and CDR2 sequences are LGHNA and YNFKEQ.

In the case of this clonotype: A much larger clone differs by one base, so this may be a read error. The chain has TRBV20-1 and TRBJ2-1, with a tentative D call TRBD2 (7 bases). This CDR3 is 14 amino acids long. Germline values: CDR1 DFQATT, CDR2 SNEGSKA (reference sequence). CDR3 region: CSAGDPGAGAEQFF. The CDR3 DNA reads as TGCAGTGCTGGAGATCCAGGGGCGGGGGCTGAGCAGTTCTTC.

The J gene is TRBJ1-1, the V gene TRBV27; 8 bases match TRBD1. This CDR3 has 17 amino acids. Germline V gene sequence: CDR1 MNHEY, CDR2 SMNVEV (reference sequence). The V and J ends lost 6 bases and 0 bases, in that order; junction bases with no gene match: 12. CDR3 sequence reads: CASRHSQGALMNTEAFF. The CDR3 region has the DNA TGTGCCAGCAGACATAGCCAGGGGGCTCTAATGAACACTGAAGCTTTCTTT.

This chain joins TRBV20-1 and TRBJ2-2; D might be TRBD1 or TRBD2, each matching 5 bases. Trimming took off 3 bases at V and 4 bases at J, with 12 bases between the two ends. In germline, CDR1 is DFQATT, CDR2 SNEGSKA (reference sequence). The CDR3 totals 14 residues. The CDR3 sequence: CSASVQGPTGELFF. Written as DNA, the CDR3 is TGCAGTGCTAGTGTCCAGGGACCCACCGGGGAGCTGTTTTTT.

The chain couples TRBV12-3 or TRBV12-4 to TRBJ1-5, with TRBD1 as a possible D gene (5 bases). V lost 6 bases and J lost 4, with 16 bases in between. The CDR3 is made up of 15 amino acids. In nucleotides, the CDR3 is TGTGCCAGCAGCCCTCCCGGGACCGGGAATCAGCCCCAGCATTTT. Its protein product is CASSPPGTGNQPQHF.

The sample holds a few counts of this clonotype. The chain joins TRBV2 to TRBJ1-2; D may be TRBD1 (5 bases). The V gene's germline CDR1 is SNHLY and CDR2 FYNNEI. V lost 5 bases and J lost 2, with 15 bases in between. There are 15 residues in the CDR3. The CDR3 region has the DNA TGTGCCAGCAGTTTCGACACGACAGAGAACTATGGCTACACCTTC. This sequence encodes CASSFDTTENYGYTF.

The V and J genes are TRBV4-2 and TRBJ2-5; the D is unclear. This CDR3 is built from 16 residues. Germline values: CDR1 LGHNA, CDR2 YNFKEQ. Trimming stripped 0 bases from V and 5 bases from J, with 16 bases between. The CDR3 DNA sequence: TGTGCCAGCAGCCAAGATATGTCGGAATACCCCGAGACCCAGTACTTC. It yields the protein CASSQDMSEYPETQYF.

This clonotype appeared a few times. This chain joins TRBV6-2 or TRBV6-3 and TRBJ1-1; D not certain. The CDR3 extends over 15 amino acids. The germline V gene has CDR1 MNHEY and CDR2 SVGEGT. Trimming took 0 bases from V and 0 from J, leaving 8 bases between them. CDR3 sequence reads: CASSYSRGVNTEAFF. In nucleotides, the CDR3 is TGTGCCAGCAGTTACTCCCGGGGTGTGAACACTGAAGCTTTCTTT.

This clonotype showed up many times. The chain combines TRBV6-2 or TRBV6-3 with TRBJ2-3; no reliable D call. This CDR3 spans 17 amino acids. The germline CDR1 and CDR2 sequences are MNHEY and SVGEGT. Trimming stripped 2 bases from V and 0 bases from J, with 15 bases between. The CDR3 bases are TGTGCCAGCAGTTACCGGCCGGACGGAAGAAGCACAGATACGCAGTATTTT. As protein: CASSYRPDGRSTDTQYF.

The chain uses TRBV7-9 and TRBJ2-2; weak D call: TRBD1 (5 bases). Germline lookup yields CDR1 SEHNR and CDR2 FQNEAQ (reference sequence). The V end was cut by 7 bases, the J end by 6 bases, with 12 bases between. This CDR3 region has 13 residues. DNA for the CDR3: TGTGCCAGCACCACAGGTTTCCCCGGGGAGCTGTTTTTT. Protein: CASTTGFPGELFF.

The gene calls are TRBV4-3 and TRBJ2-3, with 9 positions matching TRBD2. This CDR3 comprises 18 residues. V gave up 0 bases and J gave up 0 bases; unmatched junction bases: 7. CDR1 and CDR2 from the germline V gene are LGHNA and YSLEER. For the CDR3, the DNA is TGCGCCAGCAGCCAAGATTGGAGCGGGGGGTCTAGCACAGATACGCAGTATTTT. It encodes CASSQDWSGGSSTDTQYF.

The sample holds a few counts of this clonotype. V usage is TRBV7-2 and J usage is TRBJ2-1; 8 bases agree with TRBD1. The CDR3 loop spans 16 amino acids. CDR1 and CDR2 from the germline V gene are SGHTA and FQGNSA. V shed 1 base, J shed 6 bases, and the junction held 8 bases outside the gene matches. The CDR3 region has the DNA TGTGCCAGCAGCTTAGTCTCGGACAGGGTTGGCAATGAGCAGTTCTTC. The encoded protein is CASSLVSDRVGNEQFF. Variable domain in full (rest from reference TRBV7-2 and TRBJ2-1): GAGVSQSPSNKVTEKGKDVELRCDPISGHTALYWYRQSLGQGLEFLIYFQGNSAPDKSGLPSDRFSAERTGGSVSTLTIQRTQQEDSAVYLCASSLVSDRVGNEQFFGPGTRLTVL.